In this sample, the clone carrying this T cell receptor (beta chain) turned up once. The data stem from a study of blood T cell repertoires in COVID-19. How the authors handled the data: Amplification with reference gene primers provided the estimates of nucleated cell counts. Method: immunoSEQ multiplex PCR; TCRdb's copy keeps in-frame clones and lacks some. The V and J calls and the clone size are those of that table, but D and trimming were determined from the DNA. The data hold about 53,000 clones, with almost 85% observed a single time. Germline loops: CDR1 WSHSY, CDR2 SAAADI. This CDR3 is 17 amino acids long. Trimming removed 0 bases from V and 2 bases from J; junction bases left unmatched: 8.

The sequenced sample was peripheral blood. This clonotype originated in a human donor in a cohort sampled during active COVID-19. The rearrangement joins TRBV10-2 to TRBJ2-5; 8 bases line up with TRBD2. CDR3 DNA: TGCGCCAGCAGTGAGTCGATCCAGCGGGGGCCTCAAGAGACCCAGTACTTC. It yields the protein CASSESIQRGPQETQYF.